This T cell receptor (beta chain) is from a study of cytomegalovirus exposure and HLA in healthy donors. Study-wide findings and caveats: Some TCR beta chains (about 180 of them) were listed as cytomegalovirus-associated. HLA restriction was apparent for most CMV-associated TCR beta chains in a later analysis. The Asian-associated ancestry cluster reportedly had fewer N-insertions than the approximately 610-donor mean in a later analysis.

Germline-derived CDR1 and CDR2 are LNHDA and SQIVND (reference sequence). With 5 bases clipped from V and 2 bases from J, the junction kept 6 bases outside the gene matches. The CDR3 length is 15 residues. Worth noting for this clone: Its antigen remains unknown.

Amplification used 60 Vbeta primers and 13 Jbeta primers. TCRdb's copy holds only in-frame clones and misses some; the assay was immunoSEQ multiplex PCR. Altogether about 170,000 clones are present, over 80% being singletons, with the ten largest covering 0.95% to 1.5%. Sequenced material: PBMCs. This chain links TRBV19 with TRBJ2-3, with TRBD1 matching over 8 bases. The TCR comes from a boy between 2 and 10 years old in good health and CMV-seronegative. CDR3 region: CASSLGQGHTDTQYF. The CDR3 nucleotides read TGTGCCAGTAGTCTCGGACAGGGACACACAGATACGCAGTATTTT.